The clone carrying this T cell receptor (beta chain) showed up many times. Its antigen is not known. Template input, which was bulk tumor genomic DNA, totaled approximately 630 ng per sample. Spaced far apart, several biopsies were taken from each primary tumor during surgery. Newly diagnosed with untreated non-small cell lung cancer, the patients underwent curative surgery. There are 15 residues in the CDR3. The V end was cut by 4 bases, the J end by 5 bases, with 14 bases between. For the TCR beta CDR3, multiplex PCR with 32 V and 13 J primers performed the amplification. One entry per CDR3 protein results from TCRdb running MiXCR on the multiplex PCR reads. The sample has 13,000 or so distinct CDR3 sequences; 23% are singletons. This sample is drawn from a study of immune heterogeneity within non-small cell lung tumors. Whole-study findings and limits: The repertoire of each individual patient held high-frequency T-cell receptor beta clonotypes that were largely distinct from those of other patients.

The specimen was lung tumor tissue. This chain uses TRBV12-3 or TRBV12-4 with TRBJ1-4; D gene ambiguous. This TCR derives from a man between 50 and 59 years old with non-small cell lung cancer. CDR3 sequence reads: CASSSQSGSNEKLFF. The CDR3 nucleotides read TGTGCCAGCAGTTCGCAATCGGGATCAAATGAAAAACTGTTTTTT.